These 24 T cell receptor beta chains originate from one sample sequenced in a study of T cells in Graves' hyperthyroidism and ophthalmopathy (dated by TCRdb to about 2019). The library was prepared using multiplex PCR. The instrument given in TCRdb is Illumina HiSeq 2000. TCR beta CDR3 regions were amplified from RNA transcripts. A first-round RT-PCR of the TCR CDR3 used the HTBI primer set with the Qiagen OneStep RT-PCR kit. Through fastp at Q25 and MiXCR, TCRdb rebuilt clones from the public reads, retaining in-frame beta chains. When rows share a CDR3 protein, they turn into one entry using the most common DNA and genes. Counted in this sample were about 380,000 distinct CDR3 sequences; 11% to 15% of them appeared once. The ten most abundant clones make up approximately 10% of the sample. Source material: blood. The receptors come from a woman aged 60-75 years with Graves' hyperthyroidism.

The chain carries TRBV9 and TRBJ2-3; no definite D call. Trimming took 3 bases from V and 4 from J, leaving 15 bases between them. The CDR3 is 15 residues long. CDR1 SGDLS and CDR2 YYNGEE come from the germline V gene. This chain's CDR3 is CASSEGWSRSDTQYF. The CDR3 DNA reads TGTGCCAGCAGCGAAGGGTGGAGTCGTTCAGATACGCAGTATTTT.

V gene TRBV6-2 or TRBV6-3 combines with J gene TRBJ2-7, with 11 bases lining up with TRBD1. The V segment lost 5 bases and the J segment 0 bases; nucleotides outside the gene matches: 15. The V gene's germline CDR1 is MNHEY and CDR2 SVGEGT. The CDR3 totals 19 residues. CDR3: CASSAPRGTGGSRSYEQYF. The CDR3, as DNA: TGTGCCAGCAGTGCCCCTCGTGGGACAGGGGGTAGCCGCTCCTACGAGCAGTACTTC.

This clonotype was picked up many times. The chain uses TRBV11-3 and TRBJ1-2, with D uncertain. Germline V gene lookup returns CDR1 SGHNT and CDR2 YENEEA. The CDR3 is 13 amino acids. Trimming pared 3 bases from V and 4 bases from J, leaving 9 bases between. The CDR3 DNA reads as TGTGCCAGCAGCTTTGCGAGGAGCTATGGCTACACCTTC. Translation gives CASSFARSYGYTF.

Many counts were recorded for this clonotype. The chain links TRBV6-1 to TRBJ2-1; TRBD1 agrees at 9 bases. V lost 5 bases, J lost 10 bases, and 15 bases stayed unmatched. CDR1 is MNHNS, CDR2 SASEGT, per germline. The CDR3 loop spans 16 amino acids. CDR3 amino acids: CASSYTPPGTGIEQFF. The CDR3 bases are TGTGCCAGCAGTTACACCCCCCCCGGGACAGGGATCGAGCAGTTCTTC.

Turning to this clonotype: One junction end does not reproduce the germline sequence, and a read error may be involved. The chain uses TRBV5-1 and TRBJ2-1; 7 positions agree with TRBD1. Germline V gives CDR1 SGHRS, CDR2 YFSETQ. The CDR3 covers 13 residues. This chain's CDR3 is CVSSSGQYNEQFF. CDR3 bases: TGCGTCAGCAGTTCGGGACAGTACAATGAGCAGTTCTTC.

This clonotype was found many times. The chain joins TRBV20-1 to TRBJ2-5; 13 nucleotides agree with TRBD2. Per germline, CDR1 DFQATT and CDR2 SNEGSKA (reference sequence). The CDR3 runs 16 residues. J was trimmed by 4 bases and V by 6 bases; bases with no gene match: 11. Written as DNA, the CDR3 is TGCAGTGCGGGGACTAGCGGGACCCACTCGGGAGAGACCCAGTACTTC. The encoded protein is CSAGTSGTHSGETQYF.

As for this clonotype: Since no conserved phenylalanine or tryptophan closes the CDR3, a read error is the likely cause. The chain joins TRBV16 to TRBJ2-7, with D hard to call. Deletions cut 3 bases from V and 4 bases from J, with 7 bases between. CDR1 and CDR2 (germline): KGHSY, FQNENV. The CDR3 has 12 amino acids. The CDR3 protein is CASSQGSYEQYS. CDR3 sequence (DNA): TGTGCCAGCAGCCAGGGGTCGTACGAGCAGTACTCC.

The sample holds a few counts of this clonotype. The chain links TRBV20-1 to TRBJ2-1; 7 nucleotides align to TRBD2. V dropped 3 bases and J dropped 8; count of bases not matched to a gene: 19. Germline V gene lookup returns CDR1 DFQATT and CDR2 SNEGSKA (reference sequence). CDR3 length: 17 residues. Here the CDR3 DNA reads TGCAGTGCTAGGGGAGGGCTAGCGGACCGGGATTTTGATGAGCAGTTCTTC. Translating gives CSARGGLADRDFDEQFF.

This clonotype was observed a handful of times. A much more abundant neighbour one base away suggests this may be a read error. The V and J genes are TRBV14 and TRBJ1-5; no definite D call. CDR1 is SGHDN and CDR2 is FVKESK in the germline V gene. V was shortened by 1 base and J by 4 bases, with 5 bases between the two germline ends. The CDR3 spans 13 residues. CDR3 coding DNA: TGTGCCAGCAGCCAAGGGAGAAATCAGCCCCAGCATTTT. Translation: CASSQGRNQPQHF. The whole variable domain, remainder taken from reference TRBV14 and TRBJ1-5, is EAGVTQFPSHSVIEKGQTVTLRCDPISGHDNLYWYRRVMGKEIKFLLHFVKESKQDESGMPNNRFLAERTGGTYSTLKVQPAELEDSGVYFCASSQGRNQPQHFGDGTRLSIL.

Concerning this clonotype: At one end, the junction sequence differs from germline, possibly due to a read error. The rearrangement uses TRBV28 and TRBJ2-7; a possible D gene is TRBD2 (5 bases). CDR3 length equals 16 residues. Germline CDR1 MDHEN, CDR2 SYDVKM. CDR3 region: CASKFGRATLSYELYF. The CDR3 coding sequence is TGTGCCAGCAAATTTGGGCGGGCGACACTATCCTACGAGCTGTACTTC.

The chain combines TRBV10-3 with TRBJ1-1; D is unclear. The CDR3 runs 12 residues. The germline V gene has CDR1 ENHRY and CDR2 SYGVKD. The V gene lost 6 bases and the J gene lost 7 bases, with 12 bases spanning the gap. CDR3 sequence reads: CAISPGVDEAFF. CDR3 nucleotide sequence: TGTGCCATCAGCCCCGGGGTCGATGAAGCTTTCTTT.

This clonotype has ten or more counts. V and J are TRBV28 and TRBJ2-2; the match to TRBD2 covers 9 bases. The CDR3 extends over 14 amino acids. Germline V gene sequence: CDR1 MDHEN, CDR2 SYDVKM. V gave up 5 bases and J gave up 6 bases; unmatched junction bases: 4. The CDR3 sequence is CASSDRLAAGELFF. CDR3 nucleotides: TGTGCCAGCAGTGATCGACTAGCGGCCGGGGAGCTGTTTTTT.

This clonotype was counted at least ten times. This sequence joins TRBV25-1 and TRBJ2-3, with 14 bases that match TRBD2. V shed 3 bases, J shed 6 bases, and the junction held 5 bases outside the gene matches. This CDR3 has 16 residues. Germline V gives CDR1 MGHDK, CDR2 SYGVNS. The CDR3 DNA reads TGTGCCAGCAGTGAGGGGACTAGCGGGAGATCGGATACGCAGTATTTT. Its translation: CASSEGTSGRSDTQYF.

This clonotype was detected ten times or more. V is TRBV20-1 and J is TRBJ2-7, with 9 bases lining up with TRBD1. Per germline, CDR1 DFQATT and CDR2 SNEGSKA (reference sequence). Unmatched junction bases numbered 10, after V lost 6 bases and J lost 1 base. This CDR3 contains 15 residues. CDR3 residues: CSAGEGGTGSYEQYF. CDR3 bases: TGCAGTGCAGGGGAGGGGGGGACAGGGTCCTACGAGCAGTACTTC.

This clonotype came up many times. This chain uses TRBV12-3 or TRBV12-4 with TRBJ1-5; 11 bases map to TRBD1. The CDR3 extends over 17 amino acids. J was trimmed by 0 bases and V by 3 bases; bases with no gene match: 4. CDR3 in DNA: TGTGCCAGCAGTTTTGGACAGGGGGCCTATAGCAATCAGCCCCAGCATTTT. This encodes CASSFGQGAYSNQPQHF.

This clonotype has at least ten counts. The chain employs TRBV20-1 and TRBJ1-5; D remains unclear. CDR3 length: 15 residues. The germline gives CDR1 DFQATT, CDR2 SNEGSKA (reference sequence). V was pared by 0 bases and J by 0 bases, with 9 bases between. The CDR3 here is CSAREGRYSNQPQHF. The CDR3 DNA sequence: TGCAGTGCTAGAGAAGGCCGATATAGCAATCAGCCCCAGCATTTT.

This clonotype was seen only a few times. The genes are TRBV7-9 and TRBJ2-1; TRBD2 is a possible D gene (6 bases). This CDR3 contains 17 residues. Trimming cost V 5 bases and J 3 bases, with 20 bases left between them. Looked up from germline, CDR1 is SEHNR and CDR2 is FQNEAQ (reference sequence). Written as DNA, the CDR3 is TGTGCCAGCAGCCCTGAGATAGTAGCGGCAAACTACAATGAGCAGTTCTTC. The encoded protein is CASSPEIVAANYNEQFF.

The CDR3 is CASSPGDGDRNYNSPLHF. Here the CDR3 DNA reads TGTGCCAGCAGCCCGGGGGACGGCGACCGAAACTATAATTCACCCCTCCACTTT. This rearrangement joins TRBV11-3 to TRBJ1-6, with a possible D match to TRBD1 (5 bases). This CDR3 has 18 amino acids. From germline, CDR1 is SGHNT and CDR2 YENEEA. V shed 5 bases and J shed 3 bases, with 20 bases lying between them. The entire variable domain, with the rest obtained from reference TRBV11-3 and TRBJ1-6, is as follows: EAGVVQSPRYKIIEKKQPVAFWCNPISGHNTLYWYLQNLGQGPELLIRYENEEAVDDSQLPKDRFSAERLKGVDSTLKIQPAELGDSAVYLCASSPGDGDRNYNSPLHFGNGTRLTVT.

This clonotype was observed at least ten times. V is TRBV20-1 and J is TRBJ1-2; maybe TRBD1 (5 bases). V lost 1 base and J lost 2, with 11 bases in between. The CDR3 contains 14 residues. Germline V lookup: CDR1 DFQATT, CDR2 SNEGSKA (reference sequence). As DNA, the CDR3 is TGCAGTGCTAGAGCTTCGGGGGGGAACTATGGCTACACCTTC. It is translated as CSARASGGNYGYTF.

The genes are TRBV9 and TRBJ1-1, with D uncertain. The CDR3 covers 15 residues. Germline lookup yields CDR1 SGDLS and CDR2 YYNGEE. Trimming shortened V by 2 bases and J by 0 bases, and 11 bases separated the two germline ends. CDR3 residues: CASSVTYSMNTEAFF. In DNA, the CDR3 is TGTGCCAGCAGCGTTACTTACAGCATGAACACTGAAGCTTTCTTT. Filled out from reference TRBV9 and TRBJ1-1, the complete variable domain reads DSGVTQTPKHLITATGQRVTLRCSPRSGDLSVYWYQQSLDQGLQFLIQYYNGEERAKGNILERFSAQQFPDLHSELNLSSLELGDSALYFCASSVTYSMNTEAFFGQGTRLTVV.

This clonotype was recorded a few times. The chain carries TRBV11-2 and TRBJ2-1, with 8 bases identical to TRBD2. The V and J ends lost 5 bases and 3 bases, in that order; junction bases with no gene match: 6. This CDR3 has 15 amino acids. The germline V gene encodes CDR1 SGHAT and CDR2 FQNNGV. The CDR3 DNA reads TGTGCCAGCAGCCTGGGACTAGGCGTCTACAATGAGCAGTTCTTC. Protein: CASSLGLGVYNEQFF.

This clonotype was found many times. The rearrangement links TRBV3-1 to TRBJ2-3, with 10 bases identical to TRBD1. The CDR3 loop spans 17 amino acids. Germline V gene data show CDR1 as LGHDT and CDR2 as YNNKEL (reference sequence). V lost 5 bases and J lost 1; bases outside the gene matches: 9. The CDR3 nucleotides read TGTGCCAGCAGCTACCGACAGGGGGCAGTCGGCACAGATACGCAGTATTTT. Translating it yields CASSYRQGAVGTDTQYF.

This clonotype has just a few counts. V and J are TRBV2 and TRBJ1-1; D not resolved. The V end lost 7 bases, the J end lost 0 bases, and 9 bases lay between the germline ends. The CDR3 covers 13 residues. Per germline, CDR1 SNHLY and CDR2 FYNNEI. The CDR3 loop reads CASTSNMNTEAFF. CDR3 bases: TGTGCCAGCACTAGTAACATGAACACTGAAGCTTTCTTT. Full variable domain (missing parts from reference TRBV2 and TRBJ1-1): EPEVTQTPSHQVTQMGQEVILRCVPISNHLYFYWYRQILGQKVEFLVSFYNNEISEKSEIFDDQFSVERPDGSNFTLKIRSTKLEDSAMYFCASTSNMNTEAFFGQGTRLTVV.

The table lists this clonotype with many counts. This chain connects TRBV5-5 to TRBJ1-4; D unclear. CDR3 size: 16 residues. Trimming removed 0 bases at V and 0 bases at J, with 9 bases between. CDR1 and CDR2 (germline): SGHKS, YYEKEE (reference sequence). The chain's CDR3 is CASSLGPRTTNEKLFF. The CDR3 nucleotides read TGTGCCAGCAGCTTGGGCCCACGAACAACTAATGAAAAACTGTTTTTT.